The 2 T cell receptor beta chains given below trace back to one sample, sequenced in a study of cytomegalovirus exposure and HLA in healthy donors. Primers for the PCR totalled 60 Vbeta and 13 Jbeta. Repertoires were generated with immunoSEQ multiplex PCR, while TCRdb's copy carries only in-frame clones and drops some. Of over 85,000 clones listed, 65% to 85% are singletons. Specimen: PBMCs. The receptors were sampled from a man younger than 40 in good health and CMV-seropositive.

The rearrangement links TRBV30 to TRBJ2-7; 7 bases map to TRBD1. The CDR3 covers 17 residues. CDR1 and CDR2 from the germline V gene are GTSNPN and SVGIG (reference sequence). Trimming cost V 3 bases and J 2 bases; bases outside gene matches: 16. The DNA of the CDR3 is TGTGCCTGGAGCCGAACCCGTGAGACAGGGTCCCCCTACGAGCAGTACTTC. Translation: CAWSRTRETGSPYEQYF.

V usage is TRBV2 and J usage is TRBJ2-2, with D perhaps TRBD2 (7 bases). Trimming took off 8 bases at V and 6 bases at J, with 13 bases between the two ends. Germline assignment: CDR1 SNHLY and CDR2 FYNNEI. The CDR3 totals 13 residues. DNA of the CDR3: TGTGCCAGCGTCGCGGGGGCCCCCGGGGAGCTGTTTTTT. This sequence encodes CASVAGAPGELFF. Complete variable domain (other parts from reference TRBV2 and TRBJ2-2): EPEVTQTPSHQVTQMGQEVILRCVPISNHLYFYWYRQILGQKVEFLVSFYNNEISEKSEIFDDQFSVERPDGSNFTLKIRSTKLEDSAMYFCASVAGAPGELFFGEGSRLTVL.